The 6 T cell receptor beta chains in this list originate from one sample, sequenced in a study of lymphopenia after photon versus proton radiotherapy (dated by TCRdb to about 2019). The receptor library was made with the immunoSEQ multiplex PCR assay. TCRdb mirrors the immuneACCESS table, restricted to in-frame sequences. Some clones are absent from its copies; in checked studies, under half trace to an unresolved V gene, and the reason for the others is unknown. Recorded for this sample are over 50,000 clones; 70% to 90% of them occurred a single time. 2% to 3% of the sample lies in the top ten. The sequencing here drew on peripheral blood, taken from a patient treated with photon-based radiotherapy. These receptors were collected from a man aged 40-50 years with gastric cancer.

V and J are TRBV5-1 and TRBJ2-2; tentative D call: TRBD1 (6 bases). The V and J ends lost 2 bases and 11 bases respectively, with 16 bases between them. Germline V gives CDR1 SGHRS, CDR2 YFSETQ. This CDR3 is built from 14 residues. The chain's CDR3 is CASSLGRGVGELFF. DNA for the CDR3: TGCGCCAGCAGCTTAGGCAGGGGTGTCGGTGAGCTGTTTTTT.

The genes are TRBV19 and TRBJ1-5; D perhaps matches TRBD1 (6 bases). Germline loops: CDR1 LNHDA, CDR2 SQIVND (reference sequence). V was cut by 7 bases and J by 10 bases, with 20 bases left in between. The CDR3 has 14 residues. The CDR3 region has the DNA TGTGCCAGTACTACGACAGGAGGACTATCACCCCAGCATTTT. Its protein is CASTTTGGLSPQHF.

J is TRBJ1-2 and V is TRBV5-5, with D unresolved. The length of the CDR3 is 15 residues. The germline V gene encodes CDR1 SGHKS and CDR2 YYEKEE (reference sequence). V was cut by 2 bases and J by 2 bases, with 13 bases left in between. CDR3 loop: CASSLSGDGNYGYTF. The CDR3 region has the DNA TGTGCCAGCAGCTTAAGCGGAGACGGGAACTATGGCTACACCTTC.

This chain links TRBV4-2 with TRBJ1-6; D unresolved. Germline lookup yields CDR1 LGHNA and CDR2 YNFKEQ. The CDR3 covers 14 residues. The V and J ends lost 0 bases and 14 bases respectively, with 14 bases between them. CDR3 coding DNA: TGTGCCAGCAGCCAAGATCAGGCTGAGTTAACCCTCCACTTT. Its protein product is CASSQDQAELTLHF.

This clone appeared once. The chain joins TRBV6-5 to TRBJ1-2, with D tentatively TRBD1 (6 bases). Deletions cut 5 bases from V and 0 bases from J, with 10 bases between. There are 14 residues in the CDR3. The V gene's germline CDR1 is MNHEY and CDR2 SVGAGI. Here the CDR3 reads CASSQGQANYGYTF. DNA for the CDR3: TGTGCCAGCAGTCAGGGGCAGGCTAACTATGGCTACACCTTC.

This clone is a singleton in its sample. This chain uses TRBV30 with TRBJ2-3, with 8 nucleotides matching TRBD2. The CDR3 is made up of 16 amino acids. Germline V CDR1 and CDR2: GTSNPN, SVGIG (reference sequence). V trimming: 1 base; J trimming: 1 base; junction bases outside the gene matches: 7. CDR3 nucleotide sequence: TGTGCCTGGAGTGGAGGGAGCGGGAGCGGCACAGATACGCAGTATTTT. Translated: CAWSGGSGSGTDTQYF.